This T cell receptor beta chain was sequenced during a study of regulatory T cells in long-lasting Graves disease. Many counts were recorded for this clonotype. Its antigen is still unknown. Study-wide findings and caveats: New patients shared around 920 public clonotypes, fewer than the approximately 2,700 shared by persistent patients. Persistent Graves' patients possessed reduced TCR diversity relative to recently diagnosed ones. The sample size was small, and this may have reduced accuracy.

CDR3 length: 11 amino acids. Germline V gives CDR1 SNHLY, CDR2 FYNNEI. V dropped 3 bases and J dropped 8 bases, with 7 bases sitting between them. Construction of the TCR beta libraries employed iRepertoire HTBI primers in conjunction with Arm-PCR of CDR3 regions. TCRdb re-analysed the multiplex PCR reads in MiXCR, keeping a single row per CDR3 protein. The sample carries around 250,000 distinct CDR3 sequences, 15% to 20% recorded once. Time point given: newly diagnosed GD, antithyroid drugs for less than 3 months. After RNA was extracted from PBMCs, the TCR library was made from it. Specimen: peripheral blood mononuclear cells (PBMCs), collected at new diagnosis, from a patient treated with antithyroid drugs. The TCR originated in a female donor with Graves disease. This chain connects TRBV2 to TRBJ2-5, with D unresolved. Here the CDR3 DNA reads TGTGCCAGCAGTGATGTATCTACCCAGTACTTC. Translating it yields CASSDVSTQYF.